This TCR beta chain is drawn from a study of blood T cell repertoires in COVID-19. For the study at large: COVID-19 samples collected from the United States, Italy and Spain covered acute and convalescent phases. Sources were T cells, B-cell-depleted T cells, or PBMCs; the material itself was cDNA or gDNA.

Sequenced by immunoSEQ multiplex PCR; TCRdb stores in-frame clones only, minus some. This sample yields under 550,000 clones, of which about 87% are seen a single time; about 0.91% belongs to the top ten. The junction had 8 bases not matched to a gene; V was cut back by 5 bases and J by 6 bases. Germline lookup yields CDR1 LNHDA and CDR2 SQIVND (reference sequence). This CDR3 contains 15 residues. The sequence was obtained from a man younger than 35 with COVID-19, enrolled during active disease. The sample comprised peripheral blood. J is TRBJ1-4 and V is TRBV19, with TRBD1 matching 8 bases. The CDR3, as DNA: TGTGCCAGTAGTGTCAACAGGGGGTCGGATGAAAAACTGTTTTTT. Residues: CASSVNRGSDEKLFF.